Included here is one T cell receptor beta chain sequence, with context. Its target is not known. Using immunoSEQ multiplex PCR, the repertoire was profiled, and TCRdb retains in-frame clones only, with some absent. The sample carries about 2.3 million clones, more than 85% recorded once. Splitting of CD4+ cells produced CD45RA+ naive and CD45RA-negative memory subsets. This record belongs to a study of shared clonotypes between healthy human individuals. Background on the study: Serving as donors were a couple of women and three men, whose ages spanned 18 to 49. Regarding the study as a whole: Among donors, clonotype sharing was expected to be affected by sequencing depth.

Germline lookup yields CDR1 SGHAT and CDR2 FQNNGV. The CDR3 runs to 16 residues. V lost 1 base, J lost 3 bases, and 13 bases lay in between. V and J are TRBV11-2 and TRBJ1-3; D remains ambiguous. This clonotype was sampled from a man aged 18 to 30 in good health. Some clones in this sample may be carry-over from other donors' samples. Sequenced input: naive CD4+ T cells from PBMCs. Subset specified: CD45RA+ positively selected. CDR3 in DNA: TGTGCCAGCAGCTTAGGCAGGTCCGTTCTTGGAAACACCATATATTTT. Residues: CASSLGRSVLGNTIYF.